Listed here are 32 T cell receptor beta chains from one sample, sequenced in a study of shared clonotypes between healthy human individuals (dated by TCRdb to 2020 to 2021). The protocol used for the library was the immunoSEQ multiplex PCR assay. TCRdb stores this immuneACCESS table with in-frame sequences only. Part of the clones is absent; in the studies checked, under half of the shortfall reflects unresolved V genes, and no reason is known for the rest. This sample comprises about 710,000 clones, 72% of them detected only once. The top ten constitute approximately 1.8% of the sample. Sequences were obtained from memory CD4+ T cells sorted from blood. The intended sense of this specimen's cell subset or site label: CD45RA-negative fraction. These receptors were taken from a woman younger than 45 in good health.

This clone was found many times. The rearrangement links TRBV5-6 to TRBJ2-5; TRBD2 might be the D (5 bases). The V and J ends lost 0 bases and 2 bases respectively, with 11 bases between them. CDR1 and CDR2 (germline): SGHDT, YYEEEE. The length of the CDR3 is 15 residues. CDR3 bases: TGTGCCAGCAGCTTGGGTTTCGGGATTCAAGAGACCCAGTACTTC. Protein sequence: CASSLGFGIQETQYF.

This chain joins TRBV28 and TRBJ2-7, with D hard to call. The CDR3 length is 13 residues. V lost 2 bases and J 2 bases, leaving 7 bases between the germline ends. Germline assignment: CDR1 MDHEN and CDR2 SYDVKM. CDR3 sequence reads: CASSLDNTYEQYF. The CDR3 DNA sequence: TGTGCCAGCAGTTTAGACAACACCTACGAGCAGTACTTC.

The chain has TRBV29-1 and TRBJ2-7; TRBD1 aligns across 7 bases. Per the germline V gene, CDR1 is SQVTM and CDR2 is ANQGSEA. CDR3 length: 13 residues. V trimming: 6 bases; J trimming: 3 bases; junction bases outside the gene matches: 8. CDR3 nucleotide sequence: TGCAGCGTCCGCCCGCAGGGGGTCTACGAGCAGTACTTC. It codes for CSVRPQGVYEQYF.

The V call is TRBV14, the J call TRBJ2-1; TRBD2 agrees at 11 bases. Germline CDR1 reads SGHDN; CDR2 reads FVKESK. The CDR3 totals 17 residues. After removal of 0 bases from V and 5 bases from J, the junction contained 6 bases not matched to a gene. The CDR3 spells CASSQDSGLAANNEQFF. Here the CDR3 DNA reads TGTGCCAGCAGCCAAGATTCGGGACTAGCGGCCAACAATGAGCAGTTCTTC.

J is TRBJ1-1 and V is TRBV7-9; no reliable D call. Trimming took off 2 bases at V and 5 bases at J, with 9 bases between the two ends. The CDR3 length is 13 residues. Germline V CDR1 and CDR2: SEHNR, FQNEAQ (reference sequence). The CDR3 loop is CASSLSWRTEAFF. CDR3 nucleotide sequence: TGTGCCAGCAGCTTATCCTGGAGGACTGAAGCTTTCTTT.

The rearrangement uses TRBV5-3 and TRBJ2-7; 8 bases map to TRBD1. Being an ORF, TRBV5-3 has a function that is uncertain. CDR3 length: 15 residues. The junction had 6 bases not matched to a gene; V was cut back by 3 bases and J by 1 base. In nucleotides, the CDR3 is TGTGCCAGAAGCTCCTGGACAGGGACATCCTACGAGCAGTACTTC. The encoded protein is CARSSWTGTSYEQYF.

This chain's CDR3 is CASSTPPRRVRTDTQYF. The CDR3 DNA reads as TGTGCCAGCAGTACCCCCCCAAGGAGGGTACGGACAGATACGCAGTATTTT. The gene calls are TRBV21-1 and TRBJ2-3; the listed D gene, TRBD2, was not tested against the DNA. TRBV21-1 is tagged as a pseudogene. The CDR3 sequence is 17 residues long.

The chain joins TRBV6-1 to TRBJ1-1; 7 bases match TRBD1. With V trimmed by 4 bases and J by 1 base, 12 bases remained unmatched. CDR3 size: 17 residues. Germline V CDR1 and CDR2: MNHNS, SASEGT. The CDR3 sequence is CASSVAPGGRSNTEAFF. CDR3 nucleotide sequence: TGTGCCAGCAGTGTAGCTCCAGGGGGAAGGTCGAACACTGAAGCTTTCTTT.

V gene TRBV7-7 combines with J gene TRBJ2-1; D might be TRBD1 or TRBD2, each matching 5 bases. Trimming cost V 1 base and J 15 bases, with 16 bases left between them. CDR1 and CDR2 (germline): SSHAT, FNYEAQ (reference sequence). The length of the CDR3 is 13 residues. CDR3 amino acids: CASSLDRDAAAFF. Here the CDR3 DNA reads TGTGCCAGCAGCTTAGACCGGGACGCAGCCGCGTTCTTC.

This clone was counted at least ten times. The rearrangement uses TRBV28 and TRBJ1-3; D might be TRBD1 (6 bases). Germline CDR1 and CDR2: MDHEN and SYDVKM. The germline V and J ends were trimmed by 4 bases and 3 bases, with 7 bases remaining between them. The CDR3 runs to 13 residues. The DNA of the CDR3 is TGTGCCAGCAGTTACAGGGTTGGAAACACCATATATTTT. Translated: CASSYRVGNTIYF.

The V and J genes are TRBV28 and TRBJ1-2, with D unresolved. Germline CDR1 and CDR2: MDHEN and SYDVKM. This CDR3 comprises 15 residues. Trimming took 5 bases from V and 2 from J, leaving 15 bases between them. The CDR3 protein is CASSSRAPGNYGYTF. For the CDR3, the DNA is TGTGCCAGCAGTAGCCGGGCCCCGGGGAACTATGGCTACACCTTC.

The genes are TRBV5-1 and TRBJ2-1; D not certain. CDR1 and CDR2 (germline): SGHRS, YFSETQ. Trimming removed 4 bases from V and 0 bases from J, with 14 bases in between. This CDR3 region has 16 residues. CDR3 in amino acids: CASSTKTSSSYNEQFF. CDR3 in DNA: TGCGCCAGCAGCACAAAGACAAGTAGCTCCTACAATGAGCAGTTCTTC.

This clone came up once. The chain couples TRBV10-3 to TRBJ2-3, with D perhaps matching TRBD2 (6 bases). Trimming stripped 1 base from V and 2 bases from J, with 19 bases between. This CDR3 comprises 18 residues. Germline CDR1 ENHRY, CDR2 SYGVKD. The CDR3 spells CAISELAAAVRYTDTQYF. For the CDR3, the DNA is TGTGCCATCAGTGAGTTAGCGGCGGCAGTCAGGTACACAGATACGCAGTATTTT.

The chain couples TRBV10-1 to TRBJ2-3, with 9 bases identical to TRBD2. Trimming took 3 bases from V and 6 from J; bases not matched to a gene: 13. The CDR3 has 17 residues. Germline-derived CDR1 and CDR2 are WNHNN and SYGVQD (reference sequence). CDR3 sequence (DNA): TGCGCCAGCAGTGACCCCCCAGCGGGAGGTTTGGCGGATACGCAGTATTTT. Its translation is CASSDPPAGGLADTQYF.

This clone has a handful of counts. The genes are TRBV7-9 and TRBJ2-3, with D possibly TRBD2 on 5 matching bases. V was pared by 4 bases and J by 11 bases, with 13 bases between. The CDR3 has 12 amino acids. Germline V gene sequence: CDR1 SEHNR, CDR2 FQNEAQ (reference sequence). The chain's CDR3 is CASSSDGEGQYF. The CDR3 DNA is TGTGCCAGCAGCTCCGACGGAGAGGGGCAGTATTTT.

Details on this clone: This may be a read error: a much more frequent sequence differs by one nucleotide. The chain combines TRBV4-1 with TRBJ1-5; D not resolved. There are 14 residues in the CDR3. Germline V gene sequence: CDR1 MGHRA, CDR2 YSYEKL. The CDR3 DNA reads as TGCGCCAGCAGCCGTACAATAGGGAGTCAGCTCCAGCATTTT. Its translation: CASSRTIGSQLQHF.

The chain recombines TRBV28 with TRBJ1-2; D is possibly TRBD1 (6 bases). The length of the CDR3 is 14 residues. The V gene's germline CDR1 is MDHEN and CDR2 SYDVKM. Trimming stripped 4 bases from V and 4 bases from J, with 13 bases between. The CDR3 DNA sequence: TGTGCCAGCAGTTCTGGGGGCGCCGGCTATGGCTACACCTTC. Translating gives CASSSGGAGYGYTF.

The gene calls are TRBV28 and TRBJ1-5, with D possibly matching TRBD1 (5 bases). The CDR3 extends over 16 amino acids. The germline CDR1 and CDR2 sequences are MDHEN and SYDVKM. Trimming left V 4 bases short and J 0 bases short, with 13 bases between. The CDR3 DNA is TGTGCCAGCAGTTACCAATCGAGGGGTAGCAATCAGCCCCAGCATTTT. Translating gives CASSYQSRGSNQPQHF.

The chain joins TRBV18 to TRBJ2-4; 10 bases match TRBD2. CDR1 KGHSH and CDR2 LQKENI come from the germline V gene. The CDR3 length is 16 residues. V was pared by 6 bases and J by 12 bases, with 17 bases of the junction left unmatched. The CDR3 nucleotides read TGTGCCAGCTCCCCGGACATGCTCCTAGCGGGAGAATCTCAGTACTTC. It codes for CASSPDMLLAGESQYF.

The chain links TRBV2 to TRBJ1-4; D possibly corresponds to TRBD1 (5 bases). The CDR3 is made up of 15 amino acids. The V end lost 7 bases, the J end lost 4 bases, and 16 bases lay between the germline ends. Germline assignment: CDR1 SNHLY and CDR2 FYNNEI. CDR3 in amino acids: CASKPGDGNNEKLFF. CDR3 sequence (DNA): TGTGCCAGCAAGCCCGGGGACGGAAATAATGAAAAACTGTTTTTT. Looking up the rest from reference TRBV2 and TRBJ1-4 gives the full variable domain: EPEVTQTPSHQVTQMGQEVILRCVPISNHLYFYWYRQILGQKVEFLVSFYNNEISEKSEIFDDQFSVERPDGSNFTLKIRSTKLEDSAMYFCASKPGDGNNEKLFFGSGTQLSVL.

The J gene is TRBJ2-1, the V gene TRBV28, with 10 bases that match TRBD2. The trim removed 2 bases at V and 6 bases at J, leaving 4 bases unmatched. CDR3 length: 15 amino acids. CDR1 and CDR2 (germline): MDHEN, SYDVKM. CDR3 sequence reads: CASSLVASGSNEQFF. As DNA, the CDR3 is TGTGCCAGCAGTTTAGTGGCTAGCGGGAGCAATGAGCAGTTCTTC.

This chain connects TRBV7-6 to TRBJ2-2; TRBD1 is a possible D gene (6 bases). V lost 6 bases to trimming and J lost 1 base, with 18 bases between them. The CDR3 has 17 residues. Looked up from germline, CDR1 is SGHVS and CDR2 is FNYEAQ. As DNA, the CDR3 is TGTGCCAGCAGTTCGCGCCAGGCAGGGGAGAACACCGGGGAGCTGTTTTTT. This gives the protein CASSSRQAGENTGELFF. The full variable domain, its missing parts supplied by reference TRBV7-6 and TRBJ2-2, is GAGVSQSPRYKVTKRGQDVALRCDPISGHVSLYWYRQALGQGPEFLTYFNYEAQQDKSGLPNDRFSAERPEGSISTLTIQRTEQRDSAMYRCASSSRQAGENTGELFFGEGSRLTVL.

This sequence joins TRBV7-6 and TRBJ2-7, with D possibly matching TRBD2 (6 bases). Trimming removed 1 base from V and 3 bases from J, with 10 bases in between. CDR3 length: 14 amino acids. Germline V gives CDR1 SGHVS, CDR2 FNYEAQ. Written as DNA, the CDR3 is TGTGCCAGCAGCTTAGTAAGTAGCGGCTACGAGCAGTACTTC. Translated: CASSLVSSGYEQYF.

The gene calls are TRBV4-2 and TRBJ2-5; TRBD2 aligns across 8 bases. This CDR3 is built from 18 residues. CDR1 and CDR2 (germline): LGHNA, YNFKEQ. V shed 0 bases and J 0 bases; nucleotides not matched to a gene: 9. The CDR3 coding sequence is TGTGCCAGCAGCCAAGAGGACGGGAGGGCCGTTAACCAAGAGACCCAGTACTTC. Its protein product is CASSQEDGRAVNQETQYF.

The chain is built from TRBV13 and TRBJ1-6; the D is unclear. The germline V and J ends were trimmed by 5 bases and 6 bases, with 14 bases remaining between them. Germline assignment: CDR1 PRHDT and CDR2 FYEKMQ (reference sequence). The CDR3 extends over 15 amino acids. The CDR3 bases are TGTGCCAGCAGCCCTGCCCCGGGGATTAATTCACCCCTCCACTTT. Translated: CASSPAPGINSPLHF.

The rearrangement uses TRBV5-4 and TRBJ1-2, with a tentative D call TRBD1 (6 bases). The CDR3 spans 13 residues. Germline V gene lookup returns CDR1 SGHNT and CDR2 YYREEE (reference sequence). Trimming pared 3 bases from V and 4 bases from J, leaving 10 bases between. The CDR3 loop reads CASSSGQTYGYTF. CDR3 nucleotides: TGTGCCAGCAGCTCCGGACAGACCTATGGCTACACCTTC.

The chain couples TRBV29-1 to TRBJ2-7; D gene uncertain. The germline CDR1 and CDR2 sequences are SQVTM and ANQGSEA. Trimming removed 6 bases from V and 3 bases from J, with 9 bases in between. There are 11 residues in the CDR3. The CDR3 sequence: CSVLWGYEQYF. The CDR3 coding sequence is TGCAGCGTCCTGTGGGGCTACGAGCAGTACTTC.

This chain connects TRBV6-5 to TRBJ2-7; maybe TRBD1 (5 bases). The length of the CDR3 is 14 residues. Trimming pared 0 bases from V and 0 bases from J, leaving 6 bases between. CDR1 and CDR2 (germline): MNHEY, SVGAGI. Here the CDR3 DNA reads TGTGCCAGCAGTTACTCAAGGGGCTCCTACGAGCAGTACTTC. It is translated as CASSYSRGSYEQYF.

The V call is TRBV6-6, the J call TRBJ2-2; 9 positions agree with TRBD1. The CDR3 consists of 16 residues. The junction had 6 bases not matched to a gene; V was cut back by 5 bases and J by 2 bases. Germline V gene sequence: CDR1 MNHNY, CDR2 SVGAGI (reference sequence). The CDR3 spells CASSHGQGINTGELFF. The DNA of the CDR3 is TGTGCCAGCAGTCACGGACAGGGGATCAACACCGGGGAGCTGTTTTTT.

This clone was picked up a small number of times. This rearrangement joins TRBV6-1 to TRBJ2-1; D not resolved. The CDR3 is 13 residues long. The germline V gene has CDR1 MNHNS and CDR2 SASEGT. V dropped 4 bases and J dropped 5 bases, with 9 bases sitting between them. This CDR3 is CASSGVGHNEQFF. CDR3 nucleotide sequence: TGTGCCAGCAGTGGAGTAGGGCACAATGAGCAGTTCTTC.

In regard to this clone: Other nucleotide sequences in the sample specify the same CDR3. The J gene is TRBJ2-2, the V gene TRBV4-1, with 11 bases aligning to TRBD2. J lost 1 base, V lost 2 bases, and 6 bases had no gene match. Germline CDR1 is MGHRA and CDR2 is YSYEKL. CDR3 length: 18 amino acids. The CDR3 reads CASSQKGLAGGNTGELFF. Written as DNA, the CDR3 is TGCGCCAGCAGCCAAAAAGGTCTAGCGGGAGGGAACACCGGGGAGCTGTTTTTT.

Comments on this clone: The same CDR3 arises from other DNA sequences in this sample as well. The genes are TRBV5-1 and TRBJ2-2, with 7 nucleotides matching TRBD1. Per germline, CDR1 SGHRS and CDR2 YFSETQ. Trimming at V came to 2 bases and at J to 1 base, leaving 5 bases not matched to a gene. This CDR3 contains 16 residues. CDR3 coding DNA: TGCGCCAGCAGCTTAACTGGGACAGTGAACACCGGGGAGCTGTTTTTT. Its protein product is CASSLTGTVNTGELFF.